This T cell receptor beta chain comes out of a study of T cells in Graves' hyperthyroidism and ophthalmopathy. V shed 10 bases and J shed 6 bases, with 21 bases lying between them. The CDR3 consists of 14 residues. Germline CDR1 and CDR2: LNHDA and SQIVND (reference sequence). Amplified TCR beta CDR3 regions came from RNA transcripts. The HTBI primer set was used in a first-round RT-PCR of the TCR CDR3. From the multiplex PCR reads, TCRdb called clonotypes with MiXCR, one entry per CDR3 protein. Counted here are 550,000 to 700,000 distinct CDR3 sequences, 46% occurring once; the ten biggest clones make up roughly 19%. This clonotype was counted many times.

The clonotype originates from an adult woman with Graves' disease, either hyperthyroidism or ophthalmopathy (not recorded which). What was sequenced was peripheral blood or thyroid tissue (not recorded which). The chain employs TRBV19 and TRBJ2-5; maybe TRBD2 (6 bases). In DNA, the CDR3 is TGTGCCACCGAAGATTTAGTTCGGGGGAAGACCCAGTACTTC. Translated: CATEDLVRGKTQYF.